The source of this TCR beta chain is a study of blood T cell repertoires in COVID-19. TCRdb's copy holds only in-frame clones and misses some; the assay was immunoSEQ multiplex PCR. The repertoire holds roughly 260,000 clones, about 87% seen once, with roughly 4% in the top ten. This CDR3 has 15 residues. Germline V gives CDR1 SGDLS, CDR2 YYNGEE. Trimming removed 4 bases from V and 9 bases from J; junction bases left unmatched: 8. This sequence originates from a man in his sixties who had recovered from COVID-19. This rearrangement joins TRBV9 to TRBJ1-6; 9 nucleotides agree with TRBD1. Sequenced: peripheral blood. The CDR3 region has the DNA TGTGCCAGCAGCCTTGATAGGACAGGGGTTTCACCCCTCCACTTT. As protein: CASSLDRTGVSPLHF.